These T cell receptor beta chains were read from a single sample in a study of blood T cell repertoires in COVID-19. Profiled with immunoSEQ multiplex PCR; TCRdb holds only in-frame clones, not every one. The sample carries around 450,000 clones, less than 95% recorded once. The sequencing sample was made of PBMCs or T cells enriched from blood (not recorded which). All receptors come from a man aged 18 to 29 who had recovered from COVID-19. Both conserved end residues are part of each CDR3. A D gene is named only where the DNA matches it firmly. Rows may omit the clone size; those that give it use once, few, many or a size class.

j_call	clone_size	v_call	d_call	cdr3_aa	cdr3_nt
TRBJ2-5	NA	TRBV12-3/TRBV12-4	NA	CASSQSSGTQYF	TGTGCCAGCAGTCAATCATCCGGGACCCAGTACTTC
TRBJ2-5	NA	TRBV7-5	NA	CVRSLLRKQETQYF	TGTGTCAGAAGCTTATTGCGGAAGCAAGAGACCCAGTACTTC
TRBJ1-5	NA	TRBV30	NA	CAWSPVEHQPQHF	TGTGCCTGGAGCCCGGTAGAGCATCAGCCCCAGCATTTT
TRBJ2-7	NA	TRBV4-1	NA	CASSRMRSSEQYF	TGCGCCAGCAGCCGGATGAGGAGTTCCGAGCAGTACTTC
TRBJ1-5	NA	TRBV6-5	NA	CASSYSIGSNQPQHF	TGTGCCAGCAGTTACTCGATCGGGAGCAATCAGCCCCAGCATTTT
TRBJ1-1	few	TRBV14	TRBD1	CASSARIPPGQPKAFF	TGTGCCAGCAGCGCCCGAATCCCCCCGGGACAGCCTAAAGCTTTCTTT
TRBJ2-2	many	TRBV7-9	TRBD1	CASSPQRTGSGELFF	TGTGCCAGCAGCCCTCAAAGGACAGGCAGCGGGGAGCTGTTTTTT
TRBJ1-4	once	TRBV5-6	TRBD1	CASSLQGAGTNEKLFF	TGTGCCAGCAGCCTCCAGGGGGCTGGGACTAATGAAAAACTGTTTTTT
TRBJ1-1	NA	TRBV29-1	TRBD1	CSVETGDNTEAFF	TGCAGCGTTGAGACAGGGGATAACACTGAAGCTTTCTTT
TRBJ1-2	NA	TRBV29-1	NA	CSVAGDGYTF	TGCAGCGTGGCGGGAGATGGCTACACCTTC
TRBJ1-3	NA	TRBV18	TRBD1	CASSPPWTGVLMGSGNTIYF	TGTGCCAGCTCACCACCGTGGACAGGAGTGTTGATGGGCTCTGGAAACACCATATATTTT
TRBJ2-5	NA	TRBV28	TRBD2	CASSRAGGKETQYF	TGTGCCAGCAGCCGAGCGGGGGGGAAAGAGACCCAGTACTTC
TRBJ1-2	NA	TRBV6-2/TRBV6-3	NA	CASSTQPRVAANYGYTF	TGTGCCAGCAGTACCCAGCCTCGGGTCGCAGCTAACTATGGCTACACCTTC
TRBJ1-1	NA	TRBV5-1	NA	CASSLAGGADTEAFF	TGCGCCAGCAGCTTGGCGGGGGGCGCGGACACTGAAGCTTTCTTT
TRBJ2-1	NA	TRBV9	NA	CASSVEGRGYNEQFF	TGTGCCAGCAGCGTAGAGGGAAGGGGCTACAATGAGCAGTTCTTC
TRBJ1-6	NA	TRBV3-1/TRBV3-2	NA	CASSQGIGGSPYNSPLHF	TGTGCCAGCAGCCAAGGTATCGGGGGGTCCCCCTATAATTCACCCCTCCACTTT
TRBJ1-5	once	TRBV12-3/TRBV12-4	NA	CASSFAGNQPQHF	TGTGCCAGCAGTTTTGCAGGCAATCAGCCCCAGCATTTT
TRBJ2-3	once	TRBV5-1	TRBD2	CASSPERGGTDTQYF	TGCGCCAGCAGCCCGGAGCGGGGGGGTACAGATACGCAGTATTTT
TRBJ1-2	NA	TRBV24-1	NA	CATSAGDPYGYTF	TGTGCCACCAGTGCCGGGGATCCCTATGGCTACACCTTC
TRBJ1-1	NA	TRBV5-1	TRBD1	CASSLDAGGPVTEAFF	TGCGCCAGCAGCTTGGACGCAGGGGGCCCCGTAACTGAAGCTTTCTTT
TRBJ1-1	NA	TRBV15	NA	CATSMGAGMATEAFF	TGTGCCACCAGCATGGGGGCAGGGATGGCCACTGAAGCTTTCTTT
TRBJ1-2	NA	TRBV3-1/TRBV3-2	NA	CASSHFEPTELDGYTF	TGTGCCAGCAGCCACTTTGAACCGACAGAATTGGATGGCTACACCTTC
TRBJ1-5	NA	TRBV5-6	TRBD1	CASSFGRDRYTQPQHF	TGTGCCAGCAGCTTTGGTCGGGACAGGTACACTCAGCCCCAGCATTTT
TRBJ1-2	NA	TRBV6-5	NA	CASSWGFNYGYTF	TGTGCCAGCAGCTGGGGCTTCAACTATGGCTACACCTTC
TRBJ2-3	NA	TRBV9	TRBD2	CASSVSKREGTDTQYF	TGTGCCAGCAGCGTATCAAAGCGGGAGGGCACAGATACGCAGTATTTT
TRBJ1-5	NA	TRBV7-9	NA	CASSTDRSNQPQHF	TGTGCCAGCAGCACGGACAGAAGCAATCAGCCCCAGCATTTT
TRBJ2-7	NA	TRBV5-1	NA	CASSLTGRYYEQYF	TGCGCCAGCAGCTTGACAGGGAGATACTACGAGCAGTACTTC
TRBJ2-3	NA	TRBV7-9	TRBD2	CASGASGSTDTQYF	TGTGCCAGCGGGGCTAGCGGGAGCACAGATACGCAGTATTTT
TRBJ1-5	NA	TRBV15	TRBD1	CATSSPGQVNQPQHF	TGTGCCACCAGCTCTCCGGGACAGGTGAATCAGCCCCAGCATTTT
TRBJ2-3	NA	TRBV2	TRBD1	CASRFDRGREPYTDTQYF	TGTGCCAGCAGATTCGACAGGGGCCGAGAACCGTACACAGATACGCAGTATTTT
TRBJ2-7	NA	TRBV3-1/TRBV3-2	NA	CASSQVEPGEQYF	TGTGCCAGCAGCCAAGTTGAACCGGGGGAGCAGTACTTC
TRBJ1-3	NA	TRBV10-1	NA	CASSESRTGNTIYF	TGCGCCAGCAGTGAGTCGAGGACTGGAAACACCATATATTTT
TRBJ1-2	NA	TRBV5-1	NA	CASSLGFSERGYTF	TGCGCCAGCAGCTTGGGTTTTTCGGAGAGGGGCTACACCTTC
TRBJ1-4	NA	TRBV6-5	TRBD1	CASSLGTGEEKLFF	TGTGCCAGCAGTCTCGGGACAGGGGAGGAAAAACTGTTTTTT
TRBJ2-2	NA	TRBV7-2	TRBD2	CASSLSGLAGTGELFF	TGTGCCAGCAGCTTATCCGGACTAGCGGGAACCGGGGAGCTGTTTTTT
TRBJ1-2	NA	TRBV29-1	NA	CSVEDAGRPTYGYTF	TGCAGCGTTGAAGATGCGGGACGGCCTACTTATGGCTACACCTTC
TRBJ2-5	NA	TRBV30	NA	CAGRGARETQYF	TGTGCCGGACGGGGGGCTAGGGAGACCCAGTACTTC
TRBJ2-1	NA	TRBV4-2	TRBD2	CASSQASGGPNEQFF	TGTGCCAGCAGCCAAGCTAGCGGGGGGCCCAATGAGCAGTTCTTC
TRBJ2-5	NA	TRBV6-1	TRBD2	CASSEVAGGPQTQYF	TGTGCCAGCAGTGAAGTTGCGGGGGGGCCGCAGACCCAGTACTTC
TRBJ1-1	NA	TRBV5-1	NA	CASSLGGGHTEAFF	TGCGCCAGCAGCTTGGGAGGGGGTCACACTGAAGCTTTCTTT
TRBJ1-3	NA	TRBV6-1	NA	CASSDRGYGNTIYF	TGTGCCAGCAGTGATAGAGGATATGGAAACACCATATATTTT
TRBJ1-3	NA	TRBV4-1	NA	CASSLSPSTIGNTIYF	TGCGCCAGCAGCCTCTCGCCTTCTACGATTGGAAACACCATATATTTT
TRBJ1-2	NA	TRBV27	TRBD1	CASSLRRMTAGTGGVVDGYTF	TGTGCCAGCAGTCTTAGGAGAATGACCGCCGGGACAGGGGGCGTCGTGGATGGCTACACCTTC
TRBJ2-2	NA	TRBV9	TRBD1	CASSQGTGPNTGELFF	TGTGCCAGCAGCCAAGGGACAGGACCGAACACCGGGGAGCTGTTTTTT
TRBJ1-1	NA	TRBV4-1	NA	CASSQAIHGAGLAGSAEAFF	TGCGCCAGCAGCCAGGCAATCCATGGAGCGGGACTGGCGGGGTCCGCTGAAGCTTTCTTT
TRBJ2-7	NA	TRBV7-9	TRBD1	CASSEGTGVRYEQYF	TGTGCCAGCAGCGAAGGGACAGGGGTTAGGTACGAGCAGTACTTC
TRBJ2-7	NA	TRBV4-1	TRBD2	CASSPGTSGTYEQYF	TGCGCCAGCAGCCCTGGGACTAGCGGTACCTACGAGCAGTACTTC
TRBJ2-5	few	TRBV4-2	TRBD2	CASSQDGLAGGPPYF	TGTGCCAGCAGCCAAGATGGGCTAGCGGGAGGGCCCCCTTACTTC
TRBJ2-3	NA	TRBV4-1	NA	CASSLATDTQYF	TGCGCCAGCAGCCTGGCCACAGATACGCAGTATTTT